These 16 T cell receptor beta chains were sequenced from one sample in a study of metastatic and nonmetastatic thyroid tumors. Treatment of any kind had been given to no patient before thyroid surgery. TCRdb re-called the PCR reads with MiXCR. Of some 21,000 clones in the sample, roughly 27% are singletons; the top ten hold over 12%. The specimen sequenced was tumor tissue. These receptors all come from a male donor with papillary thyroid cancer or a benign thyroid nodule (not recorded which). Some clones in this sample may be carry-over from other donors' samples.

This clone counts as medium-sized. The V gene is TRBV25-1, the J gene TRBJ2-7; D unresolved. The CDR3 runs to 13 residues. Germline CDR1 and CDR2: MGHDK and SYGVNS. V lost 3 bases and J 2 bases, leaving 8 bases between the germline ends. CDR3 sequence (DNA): TGTGCCAGCAGTGAGCTCAGTACCTACGAGCAGTACTTC. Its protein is CASSELSTYEQYF.

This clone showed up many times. The CDR3 nucleotides are TGTGCCAGCAGCTTAGTAGCGGGAGACTTGGAGACCCAGTACTTC. Amino acids: CASSLVAGDLETQYF. V is TRBV7-9 and J is TRBJ2-5; 9 nucleotides align to TRBD2. V was pared by 1 base and J by 5 bases, with 5 bases of the junction left unmatched. This CDR3 has 15 residues. Germline V CDR1 and CDR2: SEHNR, FQNEAQ (reference sequence).

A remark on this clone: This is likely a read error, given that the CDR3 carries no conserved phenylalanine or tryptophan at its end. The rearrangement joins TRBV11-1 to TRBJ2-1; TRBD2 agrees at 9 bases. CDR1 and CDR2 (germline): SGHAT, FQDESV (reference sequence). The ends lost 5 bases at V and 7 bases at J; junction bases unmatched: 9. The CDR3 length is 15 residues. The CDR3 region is CASSTGLASANEQFL. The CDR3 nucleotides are TGTGCCAGCAGCACAGGACTAGCGTCAGCGAATGAGCAGTTCCTC.

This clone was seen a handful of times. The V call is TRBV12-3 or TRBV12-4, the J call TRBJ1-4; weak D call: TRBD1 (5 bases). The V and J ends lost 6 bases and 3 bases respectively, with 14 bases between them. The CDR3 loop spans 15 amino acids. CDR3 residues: CASSHWGSANEKLFF. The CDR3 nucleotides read TGTGCCAGCAGCCACTGGGGGTCCGCTAATGAAAAACTGTTTTTT.

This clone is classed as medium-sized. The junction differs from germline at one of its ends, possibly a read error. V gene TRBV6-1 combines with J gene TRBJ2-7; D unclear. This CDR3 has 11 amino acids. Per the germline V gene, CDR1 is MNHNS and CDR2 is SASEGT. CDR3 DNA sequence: TGTGCCAGCAGTGCCTCCGACGAGCAGTACTTC. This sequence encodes CASSASDEQYF.

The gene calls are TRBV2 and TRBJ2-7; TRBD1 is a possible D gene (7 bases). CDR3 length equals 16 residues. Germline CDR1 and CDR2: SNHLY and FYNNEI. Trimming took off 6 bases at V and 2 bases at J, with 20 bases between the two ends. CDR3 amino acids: CASRGGPGTATYEQYF. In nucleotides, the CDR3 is TGTGCCAGCAGGGGGGGTCCCGGGACAGCGACCTACGAGCAGTACTTC.

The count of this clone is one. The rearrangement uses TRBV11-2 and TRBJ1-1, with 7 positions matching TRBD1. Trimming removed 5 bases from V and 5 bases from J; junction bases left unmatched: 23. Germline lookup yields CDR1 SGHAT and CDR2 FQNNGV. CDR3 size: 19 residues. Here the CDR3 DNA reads TGTGCCAGCAGCCAAGAGGGCCCTTCAGGGGGAATCTGGCGTACTGAAGCTTTCTTT. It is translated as CASSQEGPSGGIWRTEAFF. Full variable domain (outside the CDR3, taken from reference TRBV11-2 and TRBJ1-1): EAGVAQSPRYKIIEKRQSVAFWCNPISGHATLYWYQQILGQGPKLLIQFQNNGVVDDSQLPKDRFSAERLKGVDSTLKIQPAKLEDSAVYLCASSQEGPSGGIWRTEAFFGQGTRLTVV.

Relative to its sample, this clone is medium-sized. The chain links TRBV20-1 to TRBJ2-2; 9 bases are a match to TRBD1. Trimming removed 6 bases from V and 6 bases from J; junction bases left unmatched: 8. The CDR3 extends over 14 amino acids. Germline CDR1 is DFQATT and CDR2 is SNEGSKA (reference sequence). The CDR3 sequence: CSAGQGPHSGELFF. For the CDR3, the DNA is TGCAGTGCAGGACAGGGGCCTCATTCCGGGGAGCTGTTTTTT.

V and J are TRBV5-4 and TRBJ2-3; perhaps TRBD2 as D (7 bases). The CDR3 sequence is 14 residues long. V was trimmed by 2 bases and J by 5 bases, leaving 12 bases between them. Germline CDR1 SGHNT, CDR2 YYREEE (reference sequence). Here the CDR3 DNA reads TGTGCCAGCAGCTTCTGGGGGGGGCGAGATACGCAGTATTTT. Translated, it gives CASSFWGGRDTQYF. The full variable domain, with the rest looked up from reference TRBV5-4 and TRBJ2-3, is ETGVTQSPTHLIKTRGQQVTLRCSSQSGHNTVSWYQQALGQGPQFIFQYYREEENGRGNFPPRFSGLQFPNYSSELNVNALELDDSALYLCASSFWGGRDTQYFGPGTRLTVL.

The CDR3 nucleotides are TGTGCCAGCAGCCCCGGGACAGGGGAAAATTCACCCCTCCACTTT. This encodes CASSPGTGENSPLHF. This chain links TRBV3-1 with TRBJ1-6, with 10 positions matching TRBD1. Trimming cost V 4 bases and J 7 bases; bases outside gene matches: 4. In germline, CDR1 is LGHDT, CDR2 YNNKEL (reference sequence). This CDR3 is 15 amino acids long.

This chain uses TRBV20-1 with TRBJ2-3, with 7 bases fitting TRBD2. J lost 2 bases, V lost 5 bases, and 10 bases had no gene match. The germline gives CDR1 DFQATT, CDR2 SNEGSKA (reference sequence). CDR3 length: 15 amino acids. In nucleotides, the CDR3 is TGCAGTGCTTCCTCTCTAGCGGTCTACACAGATACGCAGTATTTT. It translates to CSASSLAVYTDTQYF.

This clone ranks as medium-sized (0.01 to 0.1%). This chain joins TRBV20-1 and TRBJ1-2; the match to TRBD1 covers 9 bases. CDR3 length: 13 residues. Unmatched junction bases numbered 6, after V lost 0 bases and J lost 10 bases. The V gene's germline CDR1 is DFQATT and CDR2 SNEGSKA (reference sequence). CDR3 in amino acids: CSARDRTGEVYTF. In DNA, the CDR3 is TGCAGTGCTAGAGATCGGACAGGGGAGGTCTACACCTTC.

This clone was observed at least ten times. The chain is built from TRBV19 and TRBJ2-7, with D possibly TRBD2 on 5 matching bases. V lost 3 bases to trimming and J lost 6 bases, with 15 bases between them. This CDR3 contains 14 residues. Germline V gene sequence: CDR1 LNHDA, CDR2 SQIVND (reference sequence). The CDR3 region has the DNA TGTGCCAGTAGTATTTGGGTCGAGGGAACCGAGCAGTACTTC. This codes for CASSIWVEGTEQYF. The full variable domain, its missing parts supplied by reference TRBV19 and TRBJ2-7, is DGGITQSPKYLFRKEGQNVTLSCEQNLNHDAMYWYRQDPGQGLRLIYYSQIVNDFQKGDIAEGYSVSREKKESFPLTVTSAQKNPTAFYLCASSIWVEGTEQYFGPGTRLTVT.

The DNA for the CDR3 is TGTGCCAGCATTCGGGCGCTAGCGGGAGTGGAATCCCCCTACGAGCAGTACTTC. As protein: CASIRALAGVESPYEQYF. The gene calls are TRBV2 and TRBJ2-7; 10 nucleotides line up with TRBD2. The V and J ends lost 7 bases and 2 bases, in that order; junction bases with no gene match: 17. Germline assignment: CDR1 SNHLY and CDR2 FYNNEI. The CDR3 sequence is 18 residues long.

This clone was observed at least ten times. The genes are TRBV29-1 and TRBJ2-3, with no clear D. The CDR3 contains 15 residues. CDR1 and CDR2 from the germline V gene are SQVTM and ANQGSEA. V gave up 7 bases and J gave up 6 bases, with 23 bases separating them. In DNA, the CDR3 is TGCAGCGCCCATATACGAGTACTTCTCCTGGATACGCAGTATTTT. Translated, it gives CSAHIRVLLLDTQYF.

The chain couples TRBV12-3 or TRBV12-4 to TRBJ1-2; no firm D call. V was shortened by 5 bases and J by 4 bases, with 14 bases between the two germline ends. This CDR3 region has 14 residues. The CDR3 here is CASSILPQTYGYTF. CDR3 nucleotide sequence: TGTGCCAGCAGTATTCTTCCGCAGACCTATGGCTACACCTTC.